The rows below give T cell receptor beta chains drawn from one sample of a study of blood T cell repertoires in COVID-19. Sequenced by immunoSEQ multiplex PCR; TCRdb stores in-frame clones only, minus some. This repertoire shows just under 350,000 clones, around 82% found once; its top ten account for around 3%. What was sequenced was peripheral blood. These receptors were collected from a man aged 25-45 years with active or convalescent COVID-19. CDR3s include the opening cysteine and the closing phenylalanine or tryptophan. The D gene is left open where the match is weak. Clone size is given for some rows only: seen once, a few or many times, or a class if the clone is expanded.

cdr3_nt cdr3_aa j_call v_call d_call clone_size
TGTGCCAGCAATCCGACCAGGGGTGATACGCAGTATTTT CASNPTRGDTQYF TRBJ2-3 TRBV28 - -
TGTGCCAGCAGGACCCGGGGAAAGGATTCACCCCTCCACTTT CASRTRGKDSPLHF TRBJ1-6 TRBV5-4 - -
TGTGCCAGCAGTTTAGGTTTAGGACTGACCTACGAGCAGTACTTC CASSLGLGLTYEQYF TRBJ2-7 TRBV28 - -
TGTGCCAGCAGCGGACCCGGGACAGGGGAGGAGCAGTACTTC CASSGPGTGEEQYF TRBJ2-7 TRBV9 TRBD1 once
TGTGCCAGCAGCTTTGGACAGGGCACAGTTGCCTACACCTTC CASSFGQGTVAYTF TRBJ1-2 TRBV5-8 TRBD1 -
TGTGCCACCAGTGATTTTCCAGGCACAGATACGCAGTATTTT CATSDFPGTDTQYF TRBJ2-3 TRBV24-1 - -
TGTGCCAGCAGCTTAGCGAAGTCCCTAGTCAGCTTC CASSLAKSLVSF TRBJ1-2 TRBV7-2 - few
TGTGCCAGCAGCCGTTTCAGAAGAGTGGGGGACTACTACAATGAGCAGTTCTTC CASSRFRRVGDYYNEQFF TRBJ2-1 TRBV7-9 TRBD2 -
TGTGCCAGCAGCCAAGAAACAGGGATTGGAAATCAGCCCCAGCATTTT CASSQETGIGNQPQHF TRBJ1-5 TRBV3-1/TRBV3-2 - few
TGTGCCAGCAGCTTACAAGGACTTCGCCGGAACTATGGCTACACCTTC CASSLQGLRRNYGYTF TRBJ1-2 TRBV7-8 - -
TGTGCCAGCAGCCAAGAGGGCAGAATCCTCCCCTACGAGCAGTACTTC CASSQEGRILPYEQYF TRBJ2-7 TRBV4-2 - -
TGTGCCAGCAGCTTCCGGACAGGAGGGAACACCGGGGAGCTGTTTTTT CASSFRTGGNTGELFF TRBJ2-2 TRBV5-4 TRBD1 -
TGTGCCTGGAACATAGCGGGCTCCTACGAGCAGTACTTC CAWNIAGSYEQYF TRBJ2-7 TRBV30 TRBD2 -
TGTGCCAGCAGGGGGACAGGCACAGATACGCAGTATTTT CASRGTGTDTQYF TRBJ2-3 TRBV2 TRBD1 -
TGCGCCAGCAGCTCAGCTAGCGGGAGGTCCTACAATGAGCAGTTCTTC CASSSASGRSYNEQFF TRBJ2-1 TRBV5-1 TRBD2 -
TGTGCCAGCAGTTTGGCGGGAGTTGCGGAGACCCAGTACTTC CASSLAGVAETQYF TRBJ2-5 TRBV6-6 TRBD2 -
TGTGCCAGCTCACCAAGGGGGGGCTTGTCTGGAAACACCATATATTTT CASSPRGGLSGNTIYF TRBJ1-3 TRBV18 - -
TGTGCCAGCAGTGAAGCGGGTGAAGGGGTCGAGCAGTACTTC CASSEAGEGVEQYF TRBJ2-7 TRBV6-1 - -
TGTGCCAGCAGCTTGGGACTAGCGGGGGGAAGTGAGCAGTACTTC CASSLGLAGGSEQYF TRBJ2-7 TRBV7-3 TRBD2 -
TGTGCCAGCAGCAGGAGGGCCTATCGGGAGACCCAGTACTTC CASSRRAYRETQYF TRBJ2-5 TRBV5-5 - once
TGTGCCAGCAGCCCAACGGGACAGATTTCCTACAATGAGCAGTTCTTC CASSPTGQISYNEQFF TRBJ2-1 TRBV9 TRBD1 -
TGTGCCATCTTTGGGAGGACAGGGGAAGGCCCCTACGAGCAGTACTTC CAIFGRTGEGPYEQYF TRBJ2-7 TRBV2 TRBD1 -
TGTGCCAGCATGAGCAGGACTAGCGGGGGTGCCGACCCGATCTACGAGCAGTACTTC CASMSRTSGGADPIYEQYF TRBJ2-7 TRBV2 TRBD2 -
TGTGCCAGCATTCACCGGGACAGGGGCAGGGGGTCTAACTATGGCTACACCTTC CASIHRDRGRGSNYGYTF TRBJ1-2 TRBV6-4 TRBD1 -
TGTGCCAGCGGACTACGTCCTAGCACAGATACGCAGTATTTT CASGLRPSTDTQYF TRBJ2-3 TRBV6-5 - -
TGTGCCAGCAGCTTAGCGGCATGGCTGTACCAAGAGACCCAGTACTTC CASSLAAWLYQETQYF TRBJ2-5 TRBV7-2 - -
TGTGCCACCGGGGCGGCTGGGACTAGCGGTTTCGATGAGCAGTTCTTC CATGAAGTSGFDEQFF TRBJ2-1 TRBV24-1 TRBD2 few
TGCAGCGTCGAGATGCGGACAGGGACCTACGAGCAGTACTTC CSVEMRTGTYEQYF TRBJ2-7 TRBV29-1 TRBD1 -
TGTGCCTGGAGCCTCGGACTCACCAACACTGAAGCTTTCTTT CAWSLGLTNTEAFF TRBJ1-1 TRBV30 - -
TGCGCCAGCAGCTTGGAGGGAGGGGAAAATTCACCCCTCCACTTT CASSLEGGENSPLHF TRBJ1-6 TRBV5-1 - -
TGTGCCAGCAGCCAGGGGGAGGCTTTCTACGAGCAGTACTTC CASSQGEAFYEQYF TRBJ2-7 TRBV4-2 - -
TGTGCCAGCTCACCTCGACAGGGTGAGGGAGAGACCCAGTACTTC CASSPRQGEGETQYF TRBJ2-5 TRBV18 TRBD1 -
TGTGCCAGCAGTCGCGGACAGACTAACTATGGCTACACCTTC CASSRGQTNYGYTF TRBJ1-2 TRBV27 - -
TGTGCCCGGGGGGCTTCCTCTGGAAACACCATATATTTT CARGASSGNTIYF TRBJ1-3 TRBV7-9 - -
TGTGCCAGCAGCCCAGCAGGAGATACGCAGTATTTT CASSPAGDTQYF TRBJ2-3 TRBV7-2 - -
TGTGCCAGCAGCCACCCCCCAGAACCCCTCCACTTT CASSHPPEPLHF TRBJ1-6 TRBV14 - -
TGTGCCAGCAGAACAGGGCGAGCCTCCTACGAGCAGTACTTC CASRTGRASYEQYF TRBJ2-7 TRBV6-5 - -
TGTGCCATCAGTGAGCGGGACAGGGAGTCCTATGGCTACACCTTC CAISERDRESYGYTF TRBJ1-2 TRBV10-3 TRBD1 -
TGTGCCAGCAGCCCTGGAACAGGGGTTGGCACCATATATTTT CASSPGTGVGTIYF TRBJ1-3 TRBV3-1/TRBV3-2 TRBD1 -
TGCAGTGCTAGTCGTGGGCCCGGGGATGAGCAGTTCTTC CSASRGPGDEQFF TRBJ2-1 TRBV20-1 - few
TGTGCCAGCAGCCCCCAGGGGGAGAACACTGAAGCTTTCTTT CASSPQGENTEAFF TRBJ1-1 TRBV7-3 TRBD1 -
TGTGCCAGCAGCCCAACTGGACAGGGAAGAGGGACCCAGCATTTT CASSPTGQGRGTQHF TRBJ1-5 TRBV6-5 TRBD1 -
TGTGCCTGGGAGGGGAGGTTGAACACTGAAGCTTTCTTT CAWEGRLNTEAFF TRBJ1-1 TRBV30 - -
TGTGCCAGCAGTTTAGACTCGCCCGCACAAGAGACCCAGTACTTC CASSLDSPAQETQYF TRBJ2-5 TRBV6-6 - once
TGTGCCAGCAGCCCCGCTAGCGGGGGAACCTACAATGAGCAGTTCTTC CASSPASGGTYNEQFF TRBJ2-1 TRBV7-3 TRBD2 -
TGTGCCAGCGGACAACTCACCGGGGAGCTGTTTTTT CASGQLTGELFF TRBJ2-2 TRBV25-1 - -
TGTGCCAGCTCCGCCGAGGGCGGCGAGCAGTACTTC CASSAEGGEQYF TRBJ2-7 TRBV18 - -
TGTGCCACCAGTGATACTAGCGGGGGGGGATCGTACCAAGAGACCCAGTACTTC CATSDTSGGGSYQETQYF TRBJ2-5 TRBV24-1 TRBD2 -
TGTGCCAGCAGCCAGGGGACAGGGGTCACAGATACGCAGTATTTT CASSQGTGVTDTQYF TRBJ2-3 TRBV4-2 TRBD1 -
TGTGCCAGCAGCTCACGCCTTTTAAGGGACAGTCAAGAGACCCAGTACTTC CASSSRLLRDSQETQYF TRBJ2-5 TRBV7-9 TRBD1 few
TGTGCCAGCAGTTTAGGACACCCCTCAGAGCAGTACTTC CASSLGHPSEQYF TRBJ2-7 TRBV12-3/TRBV12-4 - -
TGTGCCAGCAGCCCAGGGGGTTACTACAATGAGCAGTTCTTC CASSPGGYYNEQFF TRBJ2-1 TRBV9 TRBD1 -
TGCGCCAGACCGGGACAGGGGACCGCGGGCACCGGGGAGCTGTTTTTT CARPGQGTAGTGELFF TRBJ2-2 TRBV23-1 TRBD1 -
TGCGCCAGCAGCCAAGACCGGGACAGGGTATATCAGCCCCAGCATTTT CASSQDRDRVYQPQHF TRBJ1-5 TRBV4-3 TRBD1 once
TGTGCCAGCAGTTCGGGACTAGCGGGTTACAATGAGCAGTTCTTC CASSSGLAGYNEQFF TRBJ2-1 TRBV11-2 TRBD2 -
TGTGCCAGTAGCACCGGACAGGGGACCCTGTTAGCCCAGCATTTT CASSTGQGTLLAQHF TRBJ1-5 TRBV19 TRBD1 -
TGTGCCAGCAGTTACGGGCTAGCGGGAGACTGGAATGAGCAGTTCTTC CASSYGLAGDWNEQFF TRBJ2-1 TRBV6-7 TRBD2 -
TGTGCCAGCATCCCCATGACAGGGAACACTGAAGCTTTCTTT CASIPMTGNTEAFF TRBJ1-1 TRBV14 - once
TGCGCCAGCAGCTTGGCCGGGACAGTTAATTCACCCCTCCACTTT CASSLAGTVNSPLHF TRBJ1-6 TRBV5-1 TRBD1 few